This T cell receptor (beta chain) comes out of a study of breast tumors, draining lymph nodes, adjacent tissues. Whole-study findings and limits: Findings are consistent with lymph node origin and intratumoral expansion of most tumor T cells.

Breast cancer patients provided tissue from their axillary draining lymph nodes. TCRdb called the multiplex PCR reads again in MiXCR, with one record for every CDR3 protein. The table shows 150,000 to 200,000 distinct CDR3 sequences, with roughly 30% occurring only once. The sample holds many counts of this clonotype. Its specificity is not known. V dropped 7 bases and J dropped 5; count of bases not matched to a gene: 13. This CDR3 is 15 amino acids long. The rearrangement joins TRBV12-3 or TRBV12-4 to TRBJ2-5; 7 nucleotides match TRBD1. Specimen: axillary lymph node tissue. The sequence derives from a female donor with breast cancer. Some clones in this sample may be carry-over from other donors' samples. This chain's CDR3 is CASNIKTGRRETQYF. The DNA for the CDR3 is TGTGCCAGCAACATTAAGACAGGGAGAAGGGAGACCCAGTACTTC.